This note documents a single T cell receptor (beta chain) sequence. Its antigen has not been determined. Relative to the germline gene, one junction end is altered; a read error may explain this. CDR1 and CDR2 (MNHEY, SVGAGI) derive from the germline V gene. Measured from the cysteine to the phenylalanine, the CDR3 is 12 residues long. CDR3 DNA only is kept here, 36 bases in frame from base 1. These data come from a study of blood T cell repertoires in COVID-19 (dated by TCRdb to about 2020). For the wider study: Collaborator samples came from the United States, Italy and Spain and covered acute and convalescent phases of COVID-19. Where HLA class I and class II types were available, the types were taken from metadata supplied by the sample provider, not from assay-based typing. Subjects who had been exposed to COVID-19, were actively infected with it, or had recovered from it provided the deeply sampled blood TCRbeta repertoires that made up the dataset. The repertoires were released in a freely available public database meant as a resource for research on the immune response to SARS-CoV-2. The sample metadata nearly always contained a de-identified subject ID, COVID-19 status, age in years and sex. The samples were drawn from two sources: the first 160 participants of the ongoing ImmuneRACE study, and 1,254 subjects contributed by 6 global collaborators. The prospective study material was composed of cDNA or gDNA derived from T cells, B-cell-depleted T cells, or PBMCs.

One collaborating source in Seattle enrolled patients while the patients were actively infected and followed the patients over time throughout the course of disease. Each collaborating institution followed its own protocols to collect whole blood in K2EDTA tubes. For TCRbeta analysis, collaborators shipped samples in one of three forms: frozen whole blood, isolated PBMCs, or DNA extracted from either of those sample types. TCRbeta CDR3 regions were amplified from genomic DNA using the immunoSEQ Assay, a bias-controlled multiplex PCR. For the original study's pipeline: The number of nucleated cells in each sample was estimated from the amplification of reference gene primers within the assay. Sequence reads were collapsed and filtered to measure the absolute abundance of every unique TCRbeta CDR3 rearrangement. For each sample, productive Simpson clonality was calculated by taking the square root of Simpson's diversity index across productive rearrangements. Sourced from immuneACCESS, this table was stored by TCRdb with only in-frame sequences that have V and J called. A share of the clones is absent; for the studies checked, an unresolved V gene accounts for under half, and the remainder has no known explanation. For V, J and clone size, that table is used; D and trimming come from the DNA. The sample table lists roughly 410,000 clones, roughly 90% of them with a count of one. About 1.6% of the sample is held by the ten biggest clonotypes.

On the study overall, not on this receptor specifically: Clinical and demographic metadata were provided uncurated, with the amount varying by source and participant.

The chain couples TRBV6-5 to TRBJ2-1; the D gene assignment is ambiguous. The sample was peripheral blood. The TCR was taken from a woman in her thirties or forties with COVID-19, enrolled during active disease. CDR3 protein: CASSSPGNKQFF. The bases read TGTGCCAGCAGTTCACCAGGCAATAAGCAGTTCTTC.